This T cell receptor beta chain derives from a study of monozygotic twins with inflammatory bowel disease. Study findings and constraints: Repertoire likeness was no different across concordant and discordant twins, perhaps owing to restricted power. IBD patients share fewer clonotypes with other people than healthy twins do, especially with disease activity.

A remark on this clonotype: Its antigen is not identified.

The CDR3 length is 15 residues. Germline-derived CDR1 and CDR2 are SGHRS and YFSETQ. Generation of cDNA took place in eight separate reactions per sample. Molecular identifiers with 6-nucleotide sample barcodes were added during cDNA synthesis via template switching. After re-calling the 5' RACE reads, TCRdb lists one entry per CDR3 protein, DNA absent. This table holds roughly 100,000 distinct CDR3 sequences. The sequence was obtained from a human donor with ulcerative colitis or Crohn's disease, or a healthy co-twin of an affected twin (not recorded which). The sequencing input was blood. The chain uses TRBV5-1 and TRBJ2-3; TCRdb's D call of TRBD2 is untestable without DNA. CDR3 amino acids: CASSLQEGSTDTQYF.